The next 19 T cell receptor beta chains were all read from a single sample in a study of blood T cell repertoires in COVID-19. Sequencing used immunoSEQ multiplex PCR; TCRdb keeps in-frame clones, though not all of them. The repertoire has fewer than 200,000 clones, 80% to 90% of them found once; the top ten carry about 19%. Sequencing input: peripheral blood. These receptors were obtained from a woman in her seventies who had recovered from COVID-19.

V and J are TRBV2 and TRBJ2-7; maybe TRBD1 (5 bases). Germline lookup yields CDR1 SNHLY and CDR2 FYNNEI. The CDR3 is 13 amino acids. Between the trimmed V and J ends, which lost 8 bases and 5 bases, there was a span of 16 bases. CDR3: CASRAGLGDEQYF. CDR3 sequence (DNA): TGTGCCAGCCGTGCAGGGCTCGGCGACGAGCAGTACTTC.

This clone came up a few times. The J gene is TRBJ2-3, the V gene TRBV7-9, with 7 bases matching TRBD1. CDR1 and CDR2 from the germline V gene are SEHNR and FQNEAQ (reference sequence). The V and J ends lost 5 bases and 11 bases, in that order; junction bases with no gene match: 16. The CDR3 spans 15 residues. DNA of the CDR3: TGTGCCAGCAGCCGAACGCGACAGGGCCCGCGAGGGCAGTATTTT. Translation gives CASSRTRQGPRGQYF.

This sequence joins TRBV19 and TRBJ2-1, with D tentatively TRBD2 (6 bases). The ends were cut back, 3 bases at V and 9 bases at J, with 18 bases in the middle. CDR1 LNHDA and CDR2 SQIVND come from the germline V gene (reference sequence). This CDR3 is built from 15 residues. Here the CDR3 DNA reads TGTGCCAGTAGTATGGGGGACTGGGAACAAGGTGAGCAGTTCTTC. This translates into CASSMGDWEQGEQFF.

This clone has only a few counts. This sample includes further DNA sequences coding for the same CDR3. This chain links TRBV6-5 with TRBJ2-7, with D perhaps matching TRBD1 (5 bases). CDR1 and CDR2 (germline): MNHEY, SVGAGI. The ends were cut back, 2 bases at V and 2 bases at J, with 10 bases in the middle. The CDR3 is made up of 14 amino acids. CDR3 sequence: CASSYGAGTYEQYF. The CDR3 coding sequence is TGTGCCAGCAGTTACGGGGCAGGGACCTACGAGCAGTACTTC.

This sequence joins TRBV11-3 and TRBJ2-1, with a tentative D call TRBD1 (5 bases). V lost 3 bases, J lost 0 bases, and 9 bases lay in between. The CDR3 sequence is 15 residues long. The germline gives CDR1 SGHNT, CDR2 YENEEA. The CDR3: CASSFTGSSYNEQFF. The CDR3 DNA follows: TGTGCCAGCAGCTTTACAGGTAGCTCCTACAATGAGCAGTTCTTC.

The rearrangement uses TRBV11-3 and TRBJ2-5, with TRBD1 as a possible D gene (5 bases). V was cut by 0 bases and J by 5 bases, with 7 bases left in between. The CDR3 sequence is 13 residues long. Germline V gives CDR1 SGHNT, CDR2 YENEEA. The CDR3 nucleotides are TGTGCCAGCAGCTTAGAGGCAGGGGAGACCCAGTACTTC. This sequence encodes CASSLEAGETQYF. Full variable domain (rest looked up from reference TRBV11-3 and TRBJ2-5): EAGVVQSPRYKIIEKKQPVAFWCNPISGHNTLYWYLQNLGQGPELLIRYENEEAVDDSQLPKDRFSAERLKGVDSTLKIQPAELGDSAVYLCASSLEAGETQYFGPGTRLLVL.

The CDR3 loop reads CASSPRGGGGNTIYF. The CDR3 DNA sequence: TGTGCCAGCAGCCCCCGGGGGGGAGGGGGAAACACCATATATTTT. V is TRBV7-2 and J is TRBJ1-3; TRBD1 is a possible D gene (5 bases). With 5 bases removed from V and 4 bases from J, the gap between germline ends came to 15 bases. Germline V gene sequence: CDR1 SGHTA, CDR2 FQGNSA. This CDR3 has 15 amino acids. The complete variable domain, with remaining parts taken from reference TRBV7-2 and TRBJ1-3, reads GAGVSQSPSNKVTEKGKDVELRCDPISGHTALYWYRQSLGQGLEFLIYFQGNSAPDKSGLPSDRFSAERTGGSVSTLTIQRTQQEDSAVYLCASSPRGGGGNTIYFGEGSWLTVV.

Only one count was recorded for this clone. The rearrangement joins TRBV7-2 to TRBJ2-5; 7 nucleotides line up with TRBD1. V lost 5 bases and J lost 0; bases outside the gene matches: 9. Germline assignment: CDR1 SGHTA and CDR2 FQGNSA. The CDR3 is 16 amino acids. This CDR3 is CASSVNRQGHQETQYF. DNA of the CDR3: TGTGCCAGCAGCGTCAACCGACAGGGTCACCAAGAGACCCAGTACTTC.

The chain is built from TRBV24-1 and TRBJ2-3, with 8 bases that match TRBD1. Trimming at V came to 4 bases and at J to 4 bases, leaving 3 bases not matched to a gene. The CDR3 has 14 residues. Germline V gene sequence: CDR1 KGHDR, CDR2 SFDVKD. The CDR3 bases are TGTGCCACCAGTGAGACAGGGGTGGCAGATACGCAGTATTTT. Its protein is CATSETGVADTQYF.

The V and J genes are TRBV6-5 and TRBJ2-7, with D perhaps matching TRBD1 (6 bases). CDR1 MNHEY and CDR2 SVGAGI come from the germline V gene. The CDR3 is 15 residues long. V dropped 5 bases and J dropped 7 bases, with 21 bases sitting between them. The CDR3 DNA reads as TGTGCCAGCAGTACCCCTGAGGGGGAGAGGGTGGAGCAGTACTTC. It yields the protein CASSTPEGERVEQYF.

The chain carries TRBV11-3 and TRBJ2-1, with D tentatively TRBD1 (5 bases). There are 17 residues in the CDR3. Trimming cost V 5 bases and J 5 bases, with 22 bases left between them. In germline, CDR1 is SGHNT, CDR2 YENEEA. The DNA of the CDR3 is TGTGCCAGCAGCCTCCCAGGGTGGTGGGCAGAAGACAATGAGCAGTTCTTC. It is translated as CASSLPGWWAEDNEQFF.

The chain employs TRBV6-5 and TRBJ1-2; 7 positions agree with TRBD1. The CDR3 spans 12 residues. V shed 8 bases, J shed 2 bases, and the junction held 2 bases outside the gene matches. Germline V CDR1 and CDR2: MNHEY, SVGAGI. The CDR3 coding sequence is TGTGCCAGCTCCAGGGGGAACTATGGCTACACCTTC. It specifies CASSRGNYGYTF.

This clone was seen only a few times. The chain recombines TRBV2 with TRBJ1-1; a possible D gene is TRBD1 (6 bases). CDR1 and CDR2 (germline): SNHLY, FYNNEI. Trimming removed 8 bases from V and 1 base from J, with 14 bases in between. This CDR3 comprises 14 residues. CDR3 loop: CASYRATENTEAFF. The DNA for the CDR3 is TGTGCCAGCTACAGGGCTACGGAGAACACTGAAGCTTTCTTT.

The genes are TRBV12-3 or TRBV12-4 and TRBJ1-5; TRBD1 might be the D (5 bases). Trimming took off 6 bases at V and 5 bases at J, with 11 bases between the two ends. CDR3 length equals 13 residues. Here the CDR3 reads CASSRWGDQPQHF. Here the CDR3 DNA reads TGTGCCAGCAGCCGCTGGGGGGATCAGCCCCAGCATTTT.

The chain is built from TRBV2 and TRBJ2-1; D possibly corresponds to TRBD1 (5 bases). Trimming removed 5 bases from V and 9 bases from J, with 11 bases in between. The CDR3 covers 12 residues. In germline, CDR1 is SNHLY, CDR2 FYNNEI. The CDR3 spells CASSPERGEQFF. The CDR3 nucleotides read TGTGCCAGCAGTCCAGAAAGGGGTGAGCAGTTCTTC.

This chain uses TRBV20-1 with TRBJ2-7, with 9 bases aligning to TRBD1. Germline CDR1 DFQATT, CDR2 SNEGSKA (reference sequence). The CDR3 has 11 amino acids. Trimming removed 6 bases from V and 6 bases from J; junction bases left unmatched: 3. The chain's CDR3 is CSAGTGFEQYF. The CDR3 DNA sequence: TGCAGTGCAGGGACAGGGTTCGAGCAGTACTTC.

V and J are TRBV19 and TRBJ1-4; D perhaps matches TRBD1 (6 bases). Deletions cut 5 bases from V and 5 bases from J, with 15 bases between. The germline CDR1 and CDR2 sequences are LNHDA and SQIVND (reference sequence). CDR3 size: 15 residues. CDR3 DNA: TGTGCCAGTAGTCCCCGGGGGGGGCCGAATGAAAAACTGTTTTTT. Protein product: CASSPRGGPNEKLFF.

The V gene is TRBV27, the J gene TRBJ1-4; 10 bases agree with TRBD1. This CDR3 is 17 amino acids long. V lost 5 bases to trimming and J lost 5 bases; unmatched junction nucleotides: 11. Germline values: CDR1 MNHEY, CDR2 SMNVEV (reference sequence). CDR3 region: CASSRRDRGGPNEKLFF. The DNA for the CDR3 is TGTGCCAGCAGTAGACGGGACAGGGGCGGCCCAAATGAAAAACTGTTTTTT.

The chain uses TRBV5-1 and TRBJ1-2; 9 bases are shared with TRBD1. Germline V lookup: CDR1 SGHRS, CDR2 YFSETQ. The CDR3 length is 19 residues. Losses at the gene ends were 0 bases for V and 6 bases for J; bases not matched to a gene: 18. The CDR3 DNA sequence: TGCGCCAGCAGCTTGGGACCCCGGGACAGGGCCCGCAGGGGGGATGGCTACACCTTC. It specifies CASSLGPRDRARRGDGYTF.